This T cell receptor beta chain came from a study of OX40 agonist ivuxolimab in advanced cancers. Looking at the study overall: The patients received agonistic anti-OX40 (CD134) antibody ivuxolimab. Partial responses occurred in three patients (one hepatocellular carcinoma, two cutaneous melanoma). Study-level findings and limits: CD4+ and CD8+ T cells in blood underwent clonal expansion by week 6 at 0.1 to 3.0 mg/kg.

The CDR3 totals 16 residues. Germline CDR1 SGHRS, CDR2 YFSETQ. Trimming cost V 1 base and J 7 bases; bases outside gene matches: 12. Sequenced by immunoSEQ multiplex PCR; TCRdb stores in-frame clones only, minus some. Of around 76,000 clones listed, 70% to 90% are singletons. For this clone: Its antigen is still unknown.

This clonotype originated in an adult with an advanced solid tumor such as melanoma, head and neck, liver or kidney cancer. The sequencing used CD4+ or CD8+ T cells sorted from blood, collected in a trial of the OX40 agonist ivuxolimab. This chain uses TRBV5-1 with TRBJ2-7; 9 bases map to TRBD2. The CDR3 reads CASSLRAGGPPGEQYF. The DNA for the CDR3 is TGCGCCAGCAGCTTGCGCGCGGGAGGGCCCCCCGGGGAGCAGTACTTC.